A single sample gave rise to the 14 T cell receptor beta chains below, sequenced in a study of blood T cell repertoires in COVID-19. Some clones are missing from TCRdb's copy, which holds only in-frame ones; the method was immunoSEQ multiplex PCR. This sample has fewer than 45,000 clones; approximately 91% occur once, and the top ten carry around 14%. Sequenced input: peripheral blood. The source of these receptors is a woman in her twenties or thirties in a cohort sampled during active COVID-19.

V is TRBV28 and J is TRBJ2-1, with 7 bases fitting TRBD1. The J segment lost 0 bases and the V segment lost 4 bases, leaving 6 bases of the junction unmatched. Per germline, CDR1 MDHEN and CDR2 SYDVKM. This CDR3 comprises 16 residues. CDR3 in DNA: TGTGCCAGCAGTTCAGAGACAGGGAGCTCCTACAATGAGCAGTTCTTC. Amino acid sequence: CASSSETGSSYNEQFF.

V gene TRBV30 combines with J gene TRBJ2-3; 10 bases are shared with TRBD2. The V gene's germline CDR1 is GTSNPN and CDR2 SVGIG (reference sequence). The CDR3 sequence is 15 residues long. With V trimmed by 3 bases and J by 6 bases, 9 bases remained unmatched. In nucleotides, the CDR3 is TGTGCCTGGAGCCCGGGACTAGCGACCCGGGATACGCAGTATTTT. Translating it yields CAWSPGLATRDTQYF.

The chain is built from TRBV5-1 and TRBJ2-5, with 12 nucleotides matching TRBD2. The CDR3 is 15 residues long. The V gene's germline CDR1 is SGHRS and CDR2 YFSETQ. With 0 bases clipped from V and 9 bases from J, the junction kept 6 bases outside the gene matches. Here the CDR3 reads CASSLGETSGSSQYF. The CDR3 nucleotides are TGCGCCAGCAGCTTGGGTGAGACTAGCGGGAGTTCCCAGTACTTC.

Written as DNA, the CDR3 is TGCGCCAGCAGTATGCTACCGGGACTAGCGGGAGAGGGAGCCAAAAACATTCAGTACTTC. It yields the protein CASSMLPGLAGEGAKNIQYF. The chain combines TRBV10-2 with TRBJ2-4, with 14 bases aligning to TRBD2. V was pared by 5 bases and J by 0 bases, with 12 bases of the junction left unmatched. Germline lookup yields CDR1 WSHSY and CDR2 SAAADI. There are 20 residues in the CDR3.

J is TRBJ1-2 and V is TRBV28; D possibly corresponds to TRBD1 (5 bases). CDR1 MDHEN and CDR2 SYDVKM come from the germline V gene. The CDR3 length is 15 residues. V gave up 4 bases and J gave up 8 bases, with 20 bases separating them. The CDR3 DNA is TGTGCCAGCAGTTCATTTAGGGGAGGGAAGGGCGGCTACACCTTC. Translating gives CASSSFRGGKGGYTF.

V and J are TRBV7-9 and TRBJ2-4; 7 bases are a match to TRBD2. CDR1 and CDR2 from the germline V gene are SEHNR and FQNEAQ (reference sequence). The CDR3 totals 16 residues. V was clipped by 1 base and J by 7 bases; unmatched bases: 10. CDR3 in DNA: TGTGCCAGCAGCTTAGGTCTACGGGGGAGGGGCAACATTCAGTACTTC. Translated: CASSLGLRGRGNIQYF.

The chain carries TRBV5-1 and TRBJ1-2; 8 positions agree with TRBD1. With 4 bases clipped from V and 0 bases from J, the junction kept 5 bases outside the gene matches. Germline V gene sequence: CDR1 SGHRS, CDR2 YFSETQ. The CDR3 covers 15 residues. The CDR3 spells CASSLGTGPNYGYTF. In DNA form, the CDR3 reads TGCGCCAGCAGCCTGGGGACAGGACCTAACTATGGCTACACCTTC.

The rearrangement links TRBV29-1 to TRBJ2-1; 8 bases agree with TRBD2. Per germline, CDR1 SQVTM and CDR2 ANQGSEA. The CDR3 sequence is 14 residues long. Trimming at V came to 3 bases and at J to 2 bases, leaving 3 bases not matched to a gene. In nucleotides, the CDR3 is TGCAGCGTTGAGATCGGGGGGGCCTACAATGAGCAGTTCTTC. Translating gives CSVEIGGAYNEQFF.

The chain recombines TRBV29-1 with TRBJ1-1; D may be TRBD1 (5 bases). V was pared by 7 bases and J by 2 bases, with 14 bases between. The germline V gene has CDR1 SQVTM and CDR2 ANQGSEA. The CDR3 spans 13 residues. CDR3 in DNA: TGCAGCGCGACCTTGGACATTAACACTGAAGCTTTCTTT. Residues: CSATLDINTEAFF.

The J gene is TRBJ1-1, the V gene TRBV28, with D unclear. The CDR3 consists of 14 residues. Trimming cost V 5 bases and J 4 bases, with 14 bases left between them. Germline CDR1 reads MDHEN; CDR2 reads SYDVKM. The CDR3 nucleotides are TGTGCCAGCAGTATCCATCGGGAACCCACTGAAGCTTTCTTT. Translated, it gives CASSIHREPTEAFF.

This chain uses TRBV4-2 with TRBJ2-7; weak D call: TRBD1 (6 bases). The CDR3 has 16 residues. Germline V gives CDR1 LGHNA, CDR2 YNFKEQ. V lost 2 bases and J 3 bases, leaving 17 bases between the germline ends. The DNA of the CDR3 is TGTGCCAGCAGCCAAAGTCAAAGGGGGATATACTACGAGCAGTACTTC. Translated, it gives CASSQSQRGIYYEQYF.

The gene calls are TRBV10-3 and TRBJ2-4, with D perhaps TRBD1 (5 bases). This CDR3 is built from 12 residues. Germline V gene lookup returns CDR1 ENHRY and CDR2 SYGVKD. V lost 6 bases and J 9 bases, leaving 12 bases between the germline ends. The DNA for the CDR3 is TGTGCCATCAGCCTGGACAAAGGCATTCAGTACTTC. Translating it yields CAISLDKGIQYF.

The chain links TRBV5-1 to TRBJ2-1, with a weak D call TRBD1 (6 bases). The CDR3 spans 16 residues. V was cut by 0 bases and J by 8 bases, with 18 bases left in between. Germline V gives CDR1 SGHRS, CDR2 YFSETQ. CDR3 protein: CASSLVQVAGVHEQFF. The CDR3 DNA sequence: TGCGCCAGCAGCTTGGTTCAGGTCGCAGGGGTACATGAGCAGTTCTTC.

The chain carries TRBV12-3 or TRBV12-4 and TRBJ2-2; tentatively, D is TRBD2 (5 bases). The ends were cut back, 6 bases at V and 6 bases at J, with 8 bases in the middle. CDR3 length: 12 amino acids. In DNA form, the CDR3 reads TGTGCCAGCAGGCCACTAGCCGGGGAGCTGTTTTTT. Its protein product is CASRPLAGELFF.